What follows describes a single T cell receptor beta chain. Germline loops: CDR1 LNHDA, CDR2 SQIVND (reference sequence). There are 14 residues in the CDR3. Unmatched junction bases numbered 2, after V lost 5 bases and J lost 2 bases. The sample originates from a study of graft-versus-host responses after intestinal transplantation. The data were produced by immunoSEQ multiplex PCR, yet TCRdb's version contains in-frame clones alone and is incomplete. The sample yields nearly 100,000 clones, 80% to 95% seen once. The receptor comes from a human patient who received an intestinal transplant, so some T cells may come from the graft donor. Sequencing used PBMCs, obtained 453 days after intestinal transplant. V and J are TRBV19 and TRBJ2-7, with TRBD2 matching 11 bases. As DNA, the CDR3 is TGTGCCAGTAGTCTAGCGGGGGGACCCTACGAGCAGTACTTC. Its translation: CASSLAGGPYEQYF.